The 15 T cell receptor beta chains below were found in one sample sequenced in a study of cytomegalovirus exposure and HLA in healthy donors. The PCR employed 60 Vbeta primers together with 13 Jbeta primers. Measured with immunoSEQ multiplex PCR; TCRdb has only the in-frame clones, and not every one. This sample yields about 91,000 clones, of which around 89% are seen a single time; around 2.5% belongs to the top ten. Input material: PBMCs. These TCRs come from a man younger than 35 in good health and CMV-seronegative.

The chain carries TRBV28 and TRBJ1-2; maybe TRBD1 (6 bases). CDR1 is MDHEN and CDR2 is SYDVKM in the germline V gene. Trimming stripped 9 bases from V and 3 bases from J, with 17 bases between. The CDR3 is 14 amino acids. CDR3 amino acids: CASVGSGVYYGYTF. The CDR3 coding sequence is TGTGCCAGTGTAGGGTCAGGGGTCTACTATGGCTACACCTTC.

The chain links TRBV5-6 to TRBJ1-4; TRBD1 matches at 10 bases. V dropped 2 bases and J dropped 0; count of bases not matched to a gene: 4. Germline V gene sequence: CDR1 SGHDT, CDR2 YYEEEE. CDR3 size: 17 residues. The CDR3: CASSFDRGRATNEKLFF. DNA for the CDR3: TGTGCCAGCAGCTTCGACAGGGGGCGCGCAACTAATGAAAAACTGTTTTTT.

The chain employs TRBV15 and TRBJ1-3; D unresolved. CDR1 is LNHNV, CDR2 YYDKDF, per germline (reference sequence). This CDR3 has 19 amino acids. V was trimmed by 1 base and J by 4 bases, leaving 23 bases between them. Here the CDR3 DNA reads TGTGCCACCAGCAGAGGTCGGGAGACCGCCCTGGATTCGGGAAACACCATATATTTT. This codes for CATSRGRETALDSGNTIYF. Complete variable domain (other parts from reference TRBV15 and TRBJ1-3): DAMVIQNPRYQVTQFGKPVTLSCSQTLNHNVMYWYQQKSSQAPKLLFHYYDKDFNNEADTPDNFQSRRPNTSFCFLDIRSPGLGDTAMYLCATSRGRETALDSGNTIYFGEGSWLTVV.

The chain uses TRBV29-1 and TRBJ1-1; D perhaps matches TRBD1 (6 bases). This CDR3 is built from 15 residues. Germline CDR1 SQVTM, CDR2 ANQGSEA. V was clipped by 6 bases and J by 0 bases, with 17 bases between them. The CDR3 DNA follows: TGCAGCGTATCCTTGGGACACCAATTGAACACTGAAGCTTTCTTT. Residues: CSVSLGHQLNTEAFF. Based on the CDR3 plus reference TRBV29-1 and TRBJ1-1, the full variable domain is SAVISQKPSRDICQRGTSLTIQCQVDSQVTMMFWYRQQPGQSLTLIATANQGSEATYESGFVIDKFPISRPNLTFSTLTVSNMSPEDSSIYLCSVSLGHQLNTEAFFGQGTRLTVV.

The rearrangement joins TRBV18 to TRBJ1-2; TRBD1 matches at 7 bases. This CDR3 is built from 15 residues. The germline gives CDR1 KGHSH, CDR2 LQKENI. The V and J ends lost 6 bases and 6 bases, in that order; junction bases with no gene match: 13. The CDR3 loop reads CASSQSRTGRNGYTF. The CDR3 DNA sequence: TGTGCCAGCTCTCAATCTAGGACAGGTCGGAATGGCTACACCTTC.

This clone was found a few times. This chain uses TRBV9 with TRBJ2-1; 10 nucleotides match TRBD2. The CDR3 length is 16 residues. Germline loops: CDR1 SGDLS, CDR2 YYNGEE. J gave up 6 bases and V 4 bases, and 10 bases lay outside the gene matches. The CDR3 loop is CASSTSLAGVSNEQFF. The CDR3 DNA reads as TGTGCCAGCAGCACGAGCCTAGCGGGAGTTTCCAATGAGCAGTTCTTC.

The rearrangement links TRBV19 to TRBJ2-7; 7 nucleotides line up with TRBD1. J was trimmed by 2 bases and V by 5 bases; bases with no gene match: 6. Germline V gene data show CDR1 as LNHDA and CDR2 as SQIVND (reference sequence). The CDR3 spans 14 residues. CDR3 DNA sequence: TGTGCCAGTAGTCGCCAGGGGGTTGCCTACGAGCAGTACTTC. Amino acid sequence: CASSRQGVAYEQYF.

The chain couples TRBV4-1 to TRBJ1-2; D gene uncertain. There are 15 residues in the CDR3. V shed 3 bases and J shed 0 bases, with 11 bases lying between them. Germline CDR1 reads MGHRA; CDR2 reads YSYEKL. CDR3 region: CASSQQVTANYGYTF. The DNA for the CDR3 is TGCGCCAGCAGCCAGCAGGTAACAGCTAACTATGGCTACACCTTC.

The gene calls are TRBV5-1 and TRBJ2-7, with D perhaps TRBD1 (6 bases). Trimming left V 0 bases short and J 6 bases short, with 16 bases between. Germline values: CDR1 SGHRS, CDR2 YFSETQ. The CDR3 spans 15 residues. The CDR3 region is CASSLGSPGASEQYF. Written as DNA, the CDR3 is TGCGCCAGCAGCTTGGGGTCGCCAGGGGCCAGCGAGCAGTACTTC.

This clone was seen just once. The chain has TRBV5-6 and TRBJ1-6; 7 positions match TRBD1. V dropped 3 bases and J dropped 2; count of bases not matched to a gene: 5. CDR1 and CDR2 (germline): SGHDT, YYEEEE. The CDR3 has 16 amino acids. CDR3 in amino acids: CASSSTGDPYNSPLHF. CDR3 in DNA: TGTGCCAGCAGCTCCACAGGGGACCCCTATAATTCACCCCTCCACTTT.

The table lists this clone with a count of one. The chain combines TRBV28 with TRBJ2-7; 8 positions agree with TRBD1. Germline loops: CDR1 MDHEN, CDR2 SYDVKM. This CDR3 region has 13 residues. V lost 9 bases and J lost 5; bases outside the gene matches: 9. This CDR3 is CASEPQGANEQYF. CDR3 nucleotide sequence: TGTGCCAGTGAACCTCAGGGGGCGAACGAGCAGTACTTC. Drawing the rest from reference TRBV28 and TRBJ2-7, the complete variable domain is DVKVTQSSRYLVKRTGEKVFLECVQDMDHENMFWYRQDPGLGLRLIYFSYDVKMKEKGDIPEGYSVSREKKERFSLILESASTNQTSMYLCASEPQGANEQYFGPGTRLTVT.

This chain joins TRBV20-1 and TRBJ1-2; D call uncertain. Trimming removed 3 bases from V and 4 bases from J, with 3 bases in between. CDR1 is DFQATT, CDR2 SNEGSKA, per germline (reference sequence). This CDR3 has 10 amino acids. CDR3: CSASSYGYTF. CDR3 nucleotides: TGCAGTGCTAGCAGCTATGGCTACACCTTC.

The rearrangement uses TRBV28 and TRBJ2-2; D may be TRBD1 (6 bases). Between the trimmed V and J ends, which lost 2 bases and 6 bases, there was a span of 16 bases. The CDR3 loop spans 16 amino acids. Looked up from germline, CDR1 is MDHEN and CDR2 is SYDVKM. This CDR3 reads CASSLRRDRPPGELFF. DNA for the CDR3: TGTGCCAGCAGTTTACGACGAGACAGGCCCCCCGGGGAGCTGTTTTTT.

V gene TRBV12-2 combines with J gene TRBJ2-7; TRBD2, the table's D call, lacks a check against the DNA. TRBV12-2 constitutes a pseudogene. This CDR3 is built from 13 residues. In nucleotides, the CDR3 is TGTGCAAGTCGCTTGATTAGTCCCCACGAGCAGTACTTC. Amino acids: CASRLISPHEQYF.

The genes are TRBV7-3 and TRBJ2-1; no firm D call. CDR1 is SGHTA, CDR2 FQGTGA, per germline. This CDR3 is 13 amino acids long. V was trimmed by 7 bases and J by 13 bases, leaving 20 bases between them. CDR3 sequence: CASNQNYRSSQFF. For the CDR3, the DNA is TGTGCCAGCAACCAAAACTACCGGTCGTCTCAGTTCTTC.